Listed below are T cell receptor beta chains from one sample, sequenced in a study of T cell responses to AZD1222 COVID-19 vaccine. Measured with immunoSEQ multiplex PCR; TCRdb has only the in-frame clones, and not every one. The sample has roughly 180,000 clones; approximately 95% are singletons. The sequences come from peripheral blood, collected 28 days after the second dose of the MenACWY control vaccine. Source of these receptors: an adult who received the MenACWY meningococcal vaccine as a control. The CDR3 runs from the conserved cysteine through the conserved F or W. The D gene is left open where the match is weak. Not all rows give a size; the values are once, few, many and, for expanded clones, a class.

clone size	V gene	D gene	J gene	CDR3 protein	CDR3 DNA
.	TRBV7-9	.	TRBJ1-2	CASSLEDPSGYTF	TGTGCCAGCAGCTTAGAGGACCCCTCTGGCTACACCTTC
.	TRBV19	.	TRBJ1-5	CASTMGLGGLNQPQHF	TGTGCCAGTACCATGGGTCTGGGCGGGCTCAATCAGCCCCAGCATTTT
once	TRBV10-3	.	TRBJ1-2	CAISAAEGGDYTF	TGTGCCATCAGTGCCGCGGAGGGCGGTGACTACACCTTC
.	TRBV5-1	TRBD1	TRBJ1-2	CASSSGTGGNYGYTF	TGCGCCAGCAGCTCGGGGACAGGGGGGAACTATGGCTACACCTTC
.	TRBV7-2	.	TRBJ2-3	CASSLEGHPQDTQYF	TGTGCCAGCAGCTTAGAGGGTCACCCTCAGGATACGCAGTATTTT
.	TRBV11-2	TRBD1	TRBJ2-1	CASSANSGTGGQGFF	TGTGCCAGCAGCGCAAACTCCGGGACAGGGGGCCAAGGGTTCTTC
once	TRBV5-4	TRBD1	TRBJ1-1	CASSYRGMNTEAFF	TGTGCCAGCAGCTACAGGGGAATGAACACTGAAGCTTTCTTT
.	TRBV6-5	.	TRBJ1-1	CASSYSFRAGTEAFF	TGTGCCAGCAGTTACTCGTTCAGGGCGGGCACTGAAGCTTTCTTT
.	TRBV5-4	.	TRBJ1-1	CASSPGAYGTEAFF	TGTGCCAGCAGCCCTGGGGCATACGGCACTGAAGCTTTCTTT
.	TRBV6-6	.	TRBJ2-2	CASSPQGPGELFF	TGTGCCAGCAGTCCCCAGGGCCCCGGGGAGCTGTTTTTT
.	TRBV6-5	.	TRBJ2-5	CASRTQGETQYF	TGTGCCAGCAGAACCCAGGGGGAGACCCAGTACTTC
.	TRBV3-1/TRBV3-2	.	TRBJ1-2	CASSQEQVGGYTF	TGTGCCAGCAGCCAAGAGCAGGTTGGCGGCTACACCTTC
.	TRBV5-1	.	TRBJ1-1	CASSLRPFNTEAFF	TGCGCCAGCAGCTTGAGACCGTTTAACACTGAAGCTTTCTTT
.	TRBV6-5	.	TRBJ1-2	CASSYSKRGTYGYTF	TGTGCCAGCAGTTACTCGAAGAGAGGAACTTATGGCTACACCTTC
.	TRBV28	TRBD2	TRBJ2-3	CASSLQTPLAGDTDTQYF	TGTGCCAGCAGTTTGCAAACGCCCCTAGCGGGGGACACAGATACGCAGTATTTT
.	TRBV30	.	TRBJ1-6	CAWKRDVNPNSPLHF	TGTGCCTGGAAACGGGACGTCAACCCTAATTCACCCCTCCACTTT
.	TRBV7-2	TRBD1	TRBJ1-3	CASSLARGGGNTIYF	TGTGCCAGCAGCTTAGCCAGGGGGGGTGGAAACACCATATATTTT
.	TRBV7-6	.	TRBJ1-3	CASSLAAGSGNTIYF	TGTGCCAGCAGCTTAGCGGCGGGGTCTGGAAACACCATATATTTT
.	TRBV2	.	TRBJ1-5	CASSELQGINQPQHF	TGTGCCAGCAGTGAACTCCAGGGGATCAATCAGCCCCAGCATTTT
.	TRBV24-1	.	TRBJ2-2	CATSESDANTGELFF	TGTGCCACCAGTGAGTCAGACGCGAACACCGGGGAGCTGTTTTTT
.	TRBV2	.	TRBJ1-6	CASSWTVGEAYNSPLHF	TGTGCCAGCAGCTGGACGGTTGGGGAGGCCTATAATTCACCCCTCCACTTT
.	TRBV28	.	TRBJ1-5	CASNGGGLGQPQHF	TGTGCCAGCAACGGGGGGGGGCTGGGACAGCCCCAGCATTTT
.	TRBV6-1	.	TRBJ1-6	CASSEVDNSPLHF	TGTGCCAGCAGTGAAGTGGATAATTCACCCCTCCACTTT
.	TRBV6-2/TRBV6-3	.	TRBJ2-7	CASSYPDGWIHEQYF	TGTGCCAGCAGTTACCCGGACGGCTGGATACACGAGCAGTACTTC
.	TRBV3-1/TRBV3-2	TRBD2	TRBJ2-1	CASTASGGAYNEQFF	TGTGCCAGCACCGCAAGCGGGGGGGCCTACAATGAGCAGTTCTTC
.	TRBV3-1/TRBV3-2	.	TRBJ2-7	CASSQGWSYEQYF	TGTGCCAGCAGCCAAGGGTGGTCCTACGAGCAGTACTTC
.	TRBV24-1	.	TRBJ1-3	CATSDTRDIGNTIYF	TGTGCCACCAGTGATACCCGGGACATCGGAAACACCATATATTTT
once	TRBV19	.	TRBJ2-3	CASSIGKGTNTDTQYF	TGTGCCAGTAGTATAGGAAAGGGGACCAACACAGATACGCAGTATTTT
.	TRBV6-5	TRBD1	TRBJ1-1	CASSRRTGQNTEAFF	TGTGCCAGCAGTAGAAGGACAGGGCAGAACACTGAAGCTTTCTTT
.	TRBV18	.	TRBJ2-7	CASSAPGTHEQYF	TGTGCCAGCTCAGCACCTGGGACCCACGAGCAGTACTTC
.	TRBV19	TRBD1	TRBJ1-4	CASRPGTGASNEKLFF	TGTGCCAGTCGACCCGGGACAGGGGCCAGTAATGAAAAACTGTTTTTT
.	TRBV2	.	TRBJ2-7	CASSAGLSSSYEQYF	TGTGCCAGCAGTGCTGGCCTAAGCAGCTCCTACGAGCAGTACTTC
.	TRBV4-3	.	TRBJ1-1	CASSQDTGFRTEAFF	TGCGCCAGCAGCCAGGACACAGGGTTTAGGACTGAAGCTTTCTTT
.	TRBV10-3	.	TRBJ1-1	CAISDREDTEAFF	TGTGCCATCAGTGACAGGGAGGACACTGAAGCTTTCTTT
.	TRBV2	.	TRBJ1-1	CASALGAEAFF	TGTGCCAGCGCCCTGGGCGCTGAAGCTTTCTTT
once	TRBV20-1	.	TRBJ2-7	CSARGRYEQYF	TGCAGTGCTAGGGGCAGATACGAGCAGTACTTC
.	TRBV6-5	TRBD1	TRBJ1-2	CASKDRDYGYTF	TGTGCCAGCAAGGACAGGGATTATGGCTACACCTTC
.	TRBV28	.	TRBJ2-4	CASRSTGSKNIQYF	TGTGCCAGCAGATCCACAGGGTCCAAAAACATTCAGTACTTC
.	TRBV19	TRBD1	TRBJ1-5	CASSADRVGSQPQHF	TGTGCCAGTAGTGCTGACAGGGTTGGGAGTCAGCCCCAGCATTTT